There are many counts of the clone carrying this T cell receptor beta chain. The data stem from a study of early T cells in non-severe SARS-CoV-2 infection. Individual cDNA molecules received unique molecular identifiers during library preparation. TCRdb independently ran MiXCR on the 5' RACE reads; one entry per CDR3 protein. The table shows 45,000 to 60,000 distinct CDR3 sequences, with about 8% occurring only once. The junction had 8 bases not matched to a gene; V was cut back by 6 bases and J by 5 bases. The CDR3 totals 14 residues. This TCR was recovered from an adult who was a healthcare worker with PCR-confirmed SARS-CoV-2 infection or an uninfected control (not recorded which). V and J are TRBV12-3 or TRBV12-4 and TRBJ2-7, with 9 bases matching TRBD2. Sequencing used whole blood. The CDR3 region has the DNA TGTGCCAGCAGCCCGGGACTAGCTCTAGACGAGCAGTACTTC. It codes for CASSPGLALDEQYF.